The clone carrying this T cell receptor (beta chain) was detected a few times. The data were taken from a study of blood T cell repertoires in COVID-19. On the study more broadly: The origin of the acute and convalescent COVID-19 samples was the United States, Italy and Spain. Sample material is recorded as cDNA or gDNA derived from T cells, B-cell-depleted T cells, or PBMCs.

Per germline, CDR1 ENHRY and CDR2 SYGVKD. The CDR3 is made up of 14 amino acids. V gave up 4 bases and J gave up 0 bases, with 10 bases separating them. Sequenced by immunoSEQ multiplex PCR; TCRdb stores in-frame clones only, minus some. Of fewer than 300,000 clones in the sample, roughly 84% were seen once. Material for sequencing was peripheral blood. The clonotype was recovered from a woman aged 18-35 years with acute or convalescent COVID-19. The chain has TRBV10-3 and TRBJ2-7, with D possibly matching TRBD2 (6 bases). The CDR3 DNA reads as TGTGCCATCAGTGTTACGGGACTCTCCTACGAGCAGTACTTC. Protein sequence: CAISVTGLSYEQYF.